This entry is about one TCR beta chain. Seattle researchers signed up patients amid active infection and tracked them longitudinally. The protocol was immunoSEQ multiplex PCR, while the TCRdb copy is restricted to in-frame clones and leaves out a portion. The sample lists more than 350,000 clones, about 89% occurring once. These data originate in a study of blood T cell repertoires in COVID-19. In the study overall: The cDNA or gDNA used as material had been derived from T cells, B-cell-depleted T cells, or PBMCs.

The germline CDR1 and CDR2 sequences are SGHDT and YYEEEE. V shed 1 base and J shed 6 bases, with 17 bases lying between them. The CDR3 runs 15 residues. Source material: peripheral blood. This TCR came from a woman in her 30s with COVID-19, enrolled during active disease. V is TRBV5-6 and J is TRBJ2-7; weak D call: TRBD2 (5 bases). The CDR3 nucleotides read TGTGCCAGCAGCTTGTGGGCGCATTCCCGGGGCGAGCAGTACTTC. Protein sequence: CASSLWAHSRGEQYF. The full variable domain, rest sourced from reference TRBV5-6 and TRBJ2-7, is DAGVTQSPTHLIKTRGQQVTLRCSPKSGHDTVSWYQQALGQGPQFIFQYYEEEERQRGNFPDRFSGHQFPNYSSELNVNALLLGDSALYLCASSLWAHSRGEQYFGPGTRLTVT.